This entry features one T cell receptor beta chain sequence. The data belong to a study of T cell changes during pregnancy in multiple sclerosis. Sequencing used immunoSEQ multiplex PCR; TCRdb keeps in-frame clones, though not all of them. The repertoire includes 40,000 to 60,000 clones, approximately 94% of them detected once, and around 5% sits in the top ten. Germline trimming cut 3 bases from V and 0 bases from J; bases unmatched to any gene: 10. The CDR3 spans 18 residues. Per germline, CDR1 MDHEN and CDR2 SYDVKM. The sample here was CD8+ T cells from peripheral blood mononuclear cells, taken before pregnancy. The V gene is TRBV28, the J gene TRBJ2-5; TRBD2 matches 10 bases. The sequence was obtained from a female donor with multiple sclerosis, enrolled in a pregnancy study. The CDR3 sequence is CASSFTSSGRGDQETQYF. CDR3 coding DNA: TGTGCCAGCAGTTTCACTTCTAGCGGGAGAGGGGACCAAGAGACCCAGTACTTC.